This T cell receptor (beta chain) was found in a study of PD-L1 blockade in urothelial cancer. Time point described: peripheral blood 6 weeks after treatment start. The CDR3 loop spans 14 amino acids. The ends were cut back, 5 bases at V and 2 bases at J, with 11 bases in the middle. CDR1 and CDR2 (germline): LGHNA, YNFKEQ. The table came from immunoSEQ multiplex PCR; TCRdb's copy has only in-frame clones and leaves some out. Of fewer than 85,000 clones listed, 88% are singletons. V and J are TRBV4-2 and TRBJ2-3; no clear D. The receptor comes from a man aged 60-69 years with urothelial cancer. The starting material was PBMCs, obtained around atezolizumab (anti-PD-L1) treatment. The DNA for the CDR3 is TGTGCCAGCAGCTTTATCTCCGTCACAGATACGCAGTATTTT. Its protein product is CASSFISVTDTQYF.